The sequence of this T cell receptor beta chain was determined in a study of memory CD4+ T cells and cytomegalovirus serostatus. Profiled with immunoSEQ multiplex PCR; TCRdb holds only in-frame clones, not every one. The sample records 50,000 or so clones, roughly four fifths being singletons. CDR3 length: 14 amino acids. J lost 3 bases, V lost 5 bases, and 4 bases had no gene match. Looked up from germline, CDR1 is ENHRY and CDR2 is SYGVKD. Single viable CD3+CD4+CD8-CD45RO+ cells were sorted as the memory CD4+ T cells. After thawing, CD4+ T cells were positively selected. This TCR was recovered from an adult in good health and CMV-seronegative. The V and J genes are TRBV10-3 and TRBJ1-2; 9 bases align to TRBD1. The sample consisted of memory CD4+ T cells from blood. The DNA for the CDR3 is TGTGCCATCAGTAACCGGGACAGGGACTATGGCTACACCTTC. Translation: CAISNRDRDYGYTF.